The rows below give T cell receptor beta chains drawn from one sample of a study of cytomegalovirus exposure and HLA in healthy donors. Libraries were prepared by immunoSEQ multiplex PCR; TCRdb keeps only in-frame clonotypes and omits some of them. Seen here are roughly 120,000 clones, roughly 77% observed once, and the top ten hold around 4.9%. Specimen: PBMCs. The receptors were gathered from a man between 50 and 59 years old in good health and CMV-seropositive. The CDR3 runs from the conserved cysteine through the conserved F or W. D genes are given only for firm matches. Some rows have no size entry. The others give once, few or many, or a class for an expanded clone.

CASSLPGQRAAFF,TGTGCCAGCAGTCTCCCGGGACAGAGAGCGGCTTTCTTT,TRBV28,TRBJ1-1,.,TRBD1
CASNGDFNWAFF,TGTGCCAGCAACGGGGATTTTAATTGGGCTTTCTTT,TRBV28,TRBJ1-1,once,.
CASSATGTGAYGYTF,TGTGCCAGTAGTGCCACCGGGACAGGCGCTTATGGCTACACCTTC,TRBV19,TRBJ1-2,.,TRBD1
CASSYYSGTRPYEQYF,TGCGCCAGCAGCTACTATTCCGGGACAAGACCCTACGAGCAGTACTTC,TRBV5-1,TRBJ2-7,few,.
CASSPRTGGIDTQYF,TGTGCCAGCAGCCCGCGGACAGGGGGAATAGATACGCAGTATTTT,TRBV11-3,TRBJ2-3,.,TRBD1
CASSKGQGYMNTEAFF,TGCGCCAGCAGCAAGGGACAGGGTTACATGAACACTGAAGCTTTCTTT,TRBV5-1,TRBJ1-1,.,TRBD1
CACGGLEAFF,TGTGCCTGTGGTGGGCTTGAAGCTTTCTTT,TRBV7-9,TRBJ1-1,.,.
CASSLSAGEKLFF,TGTGCCAGCAGCTTATCGGCAGGGGAAAAACTGTTTTTT,TRBV5-6,TRBJ1-4,once,.
CASSALGGNEKLFF,TGTGCCAGCAGTGCCCTTGGGGGGAATGAAAAACTGTTTTTT,TRBV6-5,TRBJ1-4,.,.
CASSSEGGNTIYF,TGCGCCAGCAGCAGTGAGGGTGGAAACACCATATATTTT,TRBV5-1,TRBJ1-3,.,.
CASSRTDLTDTQYF,TGTGCCAGCAGTCGGACAGACCTCACAGATACGCAGTATTTT,TRBV28,TRBJ2-3,few,.
CASSLEEGGRTEAFF,TGTGCCAGCAGCTTGGAAGAGGGTGGCAGGACTGAAGCTTTCTTT,TRBV5-4,TRBJ1-1,.,.
CAISDPSLAGNYGYTF,TGTGCCATCAGTGACCCCTCTCTCGCAGGGAACTATGGCTACACCTTC,TRBV10-3,TRBJ1-2,.,.
CSVAPGTGTHEQYF,TGCAGCGTGGCCCCCGGGACAGGGACCCACGAGCAGTACTTC,TRBV29-1,TRBJ2-7,few,TRBD1
CASSPQGNEAFF,TGCGCCAGCAGCCCCCAGGGGAATGAAGCTTTCTTT,TRBV5-1,TRBJ1-1,.,.
CASSGDRGSMYTQYF,TGTGCCAGCAGTGGGGACAGGGGGAGTATGTATACGCAGTATTTT,TRBV2,TRBJ2-3,.,TRBD1
CASSLTSGSNTGELFF,TGCGCCAGCAGCCTTACTAGCGGTTCGAACACCGGGGAGCTGTTTTTT,TRBV5-1,TRBJ2-2,.,TRBD2
CASSLGAGKETQYF,TGCGCCAGCAGCTTGGGGGCAGGCAAAGAGACCCAGTACTTC,TRBV5-1,TRBJ2-5,.,.
CASSDPTSGRAPDTQYF,TGCGCCAGCAGTGACCCCACTAGCGGGAGGGCCCCAGATACGCAGTATTTT,TRBV10-1,TRBJ2-3,.,TRBD2
CSVKTDYLVYNEQFF,TGCAGCGTAAAAACCGACTACCTCGTCTACAATGAGCAGTTCTTC,TRBV29-1,TRBJ2-1,.,.
CAWSQGVRNQPQHF,TGTGCCTGGTCACAGGGAGTACGCAATCAGCCCCAGCATTTT,TRBV30,TRBJ1-5,.,.
CAISVDGQGASPLHF,TGTGCCATCAGTGTTGATGGACAGGGAGCCTCACCCCTCCACTTT,TRBV10-3,TRBJ1-6,.,TRBD1
CASKDVNRDGVGYTF,TGTGCCAGCAAAGACGTGAACAGGGACGGGGTAGGCTACACCTTC,TRBV5-4,TRBJ1-2,few,.
CASSPQGNTEAFF,TGTGCCAGCAGTCCCCAGGGGAACACTGAAGCTTTCTTT,TRBV2,TRBJ1-1,.,.
CASRISPGSHQPQHF,TGTGCCAGTAGGATCTCACCCGGGTCCCATCAGCCCCAGCATTTT,TRBV19,TRBJ1-5,.,.
CASSLVTPPPPDTQYF,TGTGCCAGCAGCTTAGTGACTCCACCCCCCCCAGATACGCAGTATTTT,TRBV11-2,TRBJ2-3,few,.
CASKGLPQETQYF,TGTGCCAGCAAGGGGTTACCCCAAGAGACCCAGTACTTC,TRBV2,TRBJ2-5,.,.
CASLDTGPPNTEAFF,TGTGCAAGTCTCGATACAGGGCCCCCGAACACTGAAGCTTTCTTT,TRBV12-2,TRBJ1-1,once,.
CASSHQGVPSGGVSTPDTQYF,TGTGCCAGCAGCCACCAGGGGGTACCTAGCGGGGGTGTTTCGACACCAGATACGCAGTATTTT,TRBV4-2,TRBJ2-3,.,TRBD2
CASSPFAGGTEAFF,TGTGCCAGCAGCCCATTTGCGGGGGGCACTGAAGCTTTCTTT,TRBV14,TRBJ1-1,.,.
CASRNRGPEDTEAFF,TGTGCCAGCAGGAACAGGGGGCCGGAGGACACTGAAGCTTTCTTT,TRBV6-1,TRBJ1-1,.,TRBD1
CSVEGRVNTEAFF,TGCAGCGTGGAGGGACGGGTAAACACTGAAGCTTTCTTT,TRBV29-1,TRBJ1-1,.,.
CASSSWTLQETQYF,TGTGCCAGCAGCTCATGGACACTGCAAGAGACCCAGTACTTC,TRBV7-9,TRBJ2-5,.,.
CAWSHPGSGASYEQYF,TGTGCCTGGAGTCATCCGGGGAGCGGGGCCTCCTACGAGCAGTACTTC,TRBV30,TRBJ2-7,.,TRBD2
CASRPGLQSDEQFF,TGCGCCAGCAGACCGGGACTACAAAGCGATGAGCAGTTCTTC,TRBV5-1,TRBJ2-1,.,TRBD2